The 22 T cell receptor beta chains below all came from one sample that was sequenced in a study of radiotherapy plus CTLA-4 blockade in lung cancer. Generated by immunoSEQ multiplex PCR, the TCRdb table keeps only in-frame clones and is missing some. The sample shows 70,000 to 90,000 clones, around 76% of them seen only once. The sequences come from peripheral blood, collected from a patient treated with radiotherapy plus ipilimumab. The origin of the receptors is a human donor with non-small cell lung cancer whose response to radiotherapy plus ipilimumab could not be evaluated. Some clones in this sample may be carry-over from other donors' samples.

This sequence joins TRBV5-1 and TRBJ1-4; D is undetermined. Trimming removed 0 bases at V and 5 bases at J, with 23 bases between. In germline, CDR1 is SGHRS, CDR2 YFSETQ. The CDR3 spans 19 residues. In nucleotides, the CDR3 is TGCGCCAGCAGCTTGGGAGTAACTGCCGCCTTAACCCCGAATGAAAAACTGTTTTTT. Its translation is CASSLGVTAALTPNEKLFF.

The chain links TRBV7-2 to TRBJ1-1; TRBD1 might be the D (5 bases). Germline CDR1 is SGHTA and CDR2 is FQGNSA. The CDR3 is 15 amino acids. The germline V and J ends were trimmed by 7 bases and 4 bases, with 19 bases remaining between them. CDR3 in DNA: TGTGCCAGCACTCAAGTGGGGGGAGGGACCACTGAAGCTTTCTTT. This gives the protein CASTQVGGGTTEAFF.

The chain is built from TRBV30 and TRBJ1-1; TRBD1 agrees at 8 bases. The CDR3 loop spans 14 amino acids. V lost 3 bases, J lost 7 bases, and 10 bases stayed unmatched. CDR1 is GTSNPN, CDR2 SVGIG, per germline (reference sequence). The CDR3 nucleotides read TGTGCCTGGAGCTGGGGCAGGGGGCCTGGTGAAGCTTTCTTT. As protein: CAWSWGRGPGEAFF.

The V call is TRBV30, the J call TRBJ2-3, with a tentative D call TRBD2 (7 bases). The germline V and J ends were trimmed by 6 bases and 3 bases, with 19 bases remaining between them. CDR3 length equals 15 residues. Per the germline V gene, CDR1 is GTSNPN and CDR2 is SVGIG (reference sequence). The CDR3 region has the DNA TGTGCCTGTGGGGCTTGCGGGGGCCGAACAGATACGCAGTATTTT. Protein: CACGACGGRTDTQYF. Together with reference TRBV30 and TRBJ2-3, the CDR3 gives the full variable domain: SQTIHQWPATLVQPVGSPLSLECTVEGTSNPNLYWYRQAAGRGLQLLFYSVGIGQISSEVPQNLSASRPQDRQFILSSKKLLLSDSGFYLCACGACGGRTDTQYFGPGTRLTVL.

The rearrangement uses TRBV7-2 and TRBJ2-7; D not resolved. The ends were cut back, 3 bases at V and 1 base at J, with 13 bases in the middle. Germline V gene lookup returns CDR1 SGHTA and CDR2 FQGNSA. The CDR3 totals 15 residues. The DNA of the CDR3 is TGTGCCAGCAGCTTTCTAGTGACCTTTTCCTACGAGCAGTACTTC. This codes for CASSFLVTFSYEQYF. Full variable domain (remainder filled in from reference TRBV7-2 and TRBJ2-7): GAGVSQSPSNKVTEKGKDVELRCDPISGHTALYWYRQSLGQGLEFLIYFQGNSAPDKSGLPSDRFSAERTGGSVSTLTIQRTQQEDSAVYLCASSFLVTFSYEQYFGPGTRLTVT.

The chain combines TRBV5-8 with TRBJ2-5, with D maybe TRBD2 (7 bases). The DNA end is a closer match to TRBJ2-7, so the J assignment may be wrong. CDR1 and CDR2 from the germline V gene are SGHTS and YDEGEE. The length of the CDR3 is 15 residues. CDR3 in amino acids: CASTPNREGRYEQYF. CDR3 in DNA: TGTGCCAGCACCCCAAACAGGGAGGGGAGGTACGAGCAGTACTTC.

The chain uses TRBV2 and TRBJ2-7; 7 bases map to TRBD1. Germline V lookup: CDR1 SNHLY, CDR2 FYNNEI. There are 14 residues in the CDR3. V gave up 6 bases and J gave up 6 bases; unmatched junction bases: 11. In nucleotides, the CDR3 is TGTGCCAGCAGCGTTCAGACAGGGTCGGTCGAGCAGTACTTC. Translating gives CASSVQTGSVEQYF.

The chain combines TRBV6-5 with TRBJ1-5, with D possibly matching TRBD1 (6 bases). Germline V gene data show CDR1 as MNHEY and CDR2 as SVGAGI. The CDR3 is 13 amino acids. V was pared by 6 bases and J by 6 bases, with 12 bases between. The CDR3 sequence: CASRPPRGQPQHF. In DNA form, the CDR3 reads TGTGCCAGCAGGCCTCCCAGGGGTCAGCCCCAGCATTTT.

The chain links TRBV27 to TRBJ1-6; 7 bases are shared with TRBD1. V trimming: 5 bases; J trimming: 9 bases; junction bases outside the gene matches: 7. Germline CDR1 is MNHEY and CDR2 is SMNVEV (reference sequence). There are 14 residues in the CDR3. The CDR3 nucleotides are TGTGCCAGCAGTGGGCAGGGGGTACTTTCACCCCTCCACTTT. Its translation is CASSGQGVLSPLHF.

This rearrangement joins TRBV4-3 to TRBJ1-2; D unresolved. V dropped 0 bases and J dropped 1 base, with 6 bases sitting between them. The CDR3 is made up of 14 amino acids. CDR1 LGHNA and CDR2 YSLEER come from the germline V gene. Here the CDR3 DNA reads TGCGCCAGCAGCCAAGATCCCTTTAACTATGGCTACACCTTC. It translates to CASSQDPFNYGYTF.

This chain links TRBV7-2 with TRBJ2-1, with 10 bases fitting TRBD2. The V and J ends lost 4 bases and 14 bases, in that order; junction bases with no gene match: 5. Germline CDR1 reads SGHTA; CDR2 reads FQGNSA. CDR3 length equals 12 residues. The DNA of the CDR3 is TGTGCCAGCAGCTATAGCGGGGGGTTGGAGTTCTTC. Translated, it gives CASSYSGGLEFF.

This chain uses TRBV6-1 with TRBJ2-7; TRBD2 agrees at 9 bases. Germline loops: CDR1 MNHNS, CDR2 SASEGT. With V trimmed by 6 bases and J by 6 bases, 12 bases remained unmatched. The CDR3 is made up of 15 amino acids. CDR3 loop: CASSRDSSGGGEQYF. The CDR3 bases are TGTGCCAGCAGCCGCGATAGTAGCGGGGGCGGCGAGCAGTACTTC.

The J gene is TRBJ2-7, the V gene TRBV27, with D possibly TRBD2 on 6 matching bases. V was shortened by 3 bases and J by 4 bases, with 16 bases between the two germline ends. The length of the CDR3 is 15 residues. Germline loops: CDR1 MNHEY, CDR2 SMNVEV (reference sequence). The DNA of the CDR3 is TGTGCCAGCAGTTTGGTGGCTAGCGTCGGGTACGAGCAGTACTTC. Protein product: CASSLVASVGYEQYF.

The chain uses TRBV5-1 and TRBJ2-6; TRBD1 agrees at 10 bases. The trim removed 0 bases at V and 2 bases at J, leaving 14 bases unmatched. CDR3 length: 21 amino acids. Per germline, CDR1 SGHRS and CDR2 YFSETQ. CDR3 nucleotides: TGCGCCAGCAGCTTGGCGATCGGGACAGGGGCCCCAGCGGCTGGGGCCAACGTCCTGACTTTC. Protein product: CASSLAIGTGAPAAGANVLTF.

The chain is built from TRBV4-1 and TRBJ2-1; 10 bases align to TRBD2. Germline CDR1 reads MGHRA; CDR2 reads YSYEKL. This CDR3 is built from 16 residues. After removal of 0 bases from V and 7 bases from J, the junction contained 6 bases not matched to a gene. The DNA of the CDR3 is TGCGCCAGCAGCCAAGATGAGCGGGGGGGCCGGAATGAGCAGTTCTTC. This sequence encodes CASSQDERGGRNEQFF.

The chain links TRBV6-5 to TRBJ1-2, with D possibly matching TRBD1 (5 bases). V lost 6 bases and J lost 13, with 15 bases in between. The length of the CDR3 is 11 residues. CDR1 is MNHEY and CDR2 is SVGAGI in the germline V gene. CDR3 in amino acids: CASRDKGGVTF. Written as DNA, the CDR3 is TGTGCCAGCAGGGACAAGGGAGGAGTCACCTTC.

V gene TRBV5-1 combines with J gene TRBJ1-2; D is unclear. The CDR3 length is 14 residues. Per the germline V gene, CDR1 is SGHRS and CDR2 is YFSETQ. Trimming pared 1 base from V and 12 bases from J, leaving 19 bases between. As DNA, the CDR3 is TGCGCCAGCAGCTTGTATGGGGAGCCGGGGTCCAACACCTTC. This sequence encodes CASSLYGEPGSNTF.

The chain uses TRBV6-5 and TRBJ1-4; D is unresolved. The V gene lost 5 bases and the J gene lost 7 bases, with 14 bases spanning the gap. CDR3 size: 14 residues. Germline-derived CDR1 and CDR2 are MNHEY and SVGAGI. The CDR3 is CASSLGVIGEKLFF. The CDR3 DNA reads TGTGCCAGCAGTCTCGGGGTCATCGGTGAAAAACTGTTTTTT.

In its sample, this clone was seen many times. V is TRBV4-2 and J is TRBJ2-1; 7 bases are a match to TRBD1. CDR1 and CDR2 (germline): LGHNA, YNFKEQ. The V gene end was trimmed by 4 bases and the J gene end by 9 bases; junction bases not matched to a gene: 12. This CDR3 contains 15 residues. DNA of the CDR3: TGTGCCAGCAGCCCGCCGGGGACAGCGTTGGCTGAGCAGTTCTTC. Translation: CASSPPGTALAEQFF.

The rearrangement uses TRBV28 and TRBJ1-5; D unclear. Germline loops: CDR1 MDHEN, CDR2 SYDVKM. The V and J ends lost 6 bases and 6 bases respectively, with 9 bases between them. This CDR3 is 12 amino acids long. CDR3 bases: TGTGCCAGCAGCCCGGGTATTCAGCCCCAGCATTTT. It codes for CASSPGIQPQHF.

This clone showed up just a few times. V gene TRBV18 combines with J gene TRBJ2-7; no reliable D call. The length of the CDR3 is 13 residues. The germline V gene has CDR1 KGHSH and CDR2 LQKENI. V lost 0 bases to trimming and J lost 3 bases, with 6 bases between them. The CDR3 region is CASSPPTNYEQYF. Written as DNA, the CDR3 is TGTGCCAGCTCACCACCGACAAACTACGAGCAGTACTTC.

The chain employs TRBV7-9 and TRBJ1-1; TRBD1 is a possible D gene (5 bases). Germline V gene data show CDR1 as SEHNR and CDR2 as FQNEAQ (reference sequence). V was pared by 5 bases and J by 4 bases, with 11 bases between. The CDR3 is made up of 13 amino acids. CDR3 sequence: CASSLGGTTEAFF. As DNA, the CDR3 is TGTGCCAGCAGCCTGGGGGGGACCACTGAAGCTTTCTTT.